This TCR beta chain was recovered during a study of T cells in Graves' hyperthyroidism and ophthalmopathy. CDR3 length: 17 amino acids. The V gene end was trimmed by 0 bases and the J gene end by 2 bases; junction bases not matched to a gene: 7. The germline gives CDR1 LNHNV, CDR2 YYDKDF (reference sequence). What was amplified from RNA transcripts were TCR beta CDR3 regions. TCR CDR3 regions were first amplified by RT-PCR with HTBI primers. Each CDR3 protein gets one entry after TCRdb re-called the multiplex PCR reads with MiXCR. The sample carries about 610,000 distinct CDR3 sequences, about 14% recorded once. This clonotype was recorded many times.

Sample: blood. The chain carries TRBV15 and TRBJ2-7; 10 positions match TRBD2. This TCR was recovered from a woman between 40 and 50 years old with Graves' ophthalmopathy. This chain's CDR3 is CATSREEASGSTYEQYF. The CDR3 nucleotides are TGTGCCACCAGCAGAGAGGAGGCTAGCGGGAGTACCTACGAGCAGTACTTC.